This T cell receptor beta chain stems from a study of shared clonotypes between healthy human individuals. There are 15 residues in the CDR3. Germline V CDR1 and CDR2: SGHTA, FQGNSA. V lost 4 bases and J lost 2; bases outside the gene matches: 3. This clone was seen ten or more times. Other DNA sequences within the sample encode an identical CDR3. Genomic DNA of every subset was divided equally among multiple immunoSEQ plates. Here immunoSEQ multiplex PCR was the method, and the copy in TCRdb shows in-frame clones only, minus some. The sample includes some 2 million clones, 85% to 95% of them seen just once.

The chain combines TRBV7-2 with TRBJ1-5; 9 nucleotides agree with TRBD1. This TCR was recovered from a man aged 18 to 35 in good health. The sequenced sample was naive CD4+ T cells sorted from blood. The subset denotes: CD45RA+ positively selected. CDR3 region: CASSWGQGGNQPQHF. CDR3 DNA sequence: TGTGCCAGCAGCTGGGGACAGGGTGGCAATCAGCCCCAGCATTTT. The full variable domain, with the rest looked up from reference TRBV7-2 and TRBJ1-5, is GAGVSQSPSNKVTEKGKDVELRCDPISGHTALYWYRQSLGQGLEFLIYFQGNSAPDKSGLPSDRFSAERTGGSVSTLTIQRTQQEDSAVYLCASSWGQGGNQPQHFGDGTRLSIL.